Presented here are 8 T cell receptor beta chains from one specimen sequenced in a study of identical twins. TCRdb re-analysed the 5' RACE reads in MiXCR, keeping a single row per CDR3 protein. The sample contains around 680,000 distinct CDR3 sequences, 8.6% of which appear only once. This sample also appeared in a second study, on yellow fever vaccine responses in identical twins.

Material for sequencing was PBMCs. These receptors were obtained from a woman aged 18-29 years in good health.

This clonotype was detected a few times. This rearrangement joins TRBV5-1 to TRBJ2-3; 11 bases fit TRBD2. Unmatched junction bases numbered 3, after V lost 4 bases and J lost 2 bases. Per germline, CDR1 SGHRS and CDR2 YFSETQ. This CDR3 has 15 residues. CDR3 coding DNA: TGCGCCAGCAGCATGGGACTAGCGGTCACAGATACGCAGTATTTT. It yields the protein CASSMGLAVTDTQYF.

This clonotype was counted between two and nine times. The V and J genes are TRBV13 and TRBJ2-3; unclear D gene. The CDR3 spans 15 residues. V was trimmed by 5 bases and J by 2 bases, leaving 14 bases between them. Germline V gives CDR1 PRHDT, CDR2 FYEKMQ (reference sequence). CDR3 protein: CASSIRSVTTDTQYF. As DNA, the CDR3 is TGTGCCAGCAGCATAAGAAGCGTGACCACAGATACGCAGTATTTT.

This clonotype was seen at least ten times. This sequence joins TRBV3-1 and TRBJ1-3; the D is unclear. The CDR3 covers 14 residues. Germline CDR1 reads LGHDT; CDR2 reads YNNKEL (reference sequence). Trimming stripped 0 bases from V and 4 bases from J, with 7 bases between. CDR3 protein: CASSQDGGGNTIYF. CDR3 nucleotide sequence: TGTGCCAGCAGCCAAGATGGCGGAGGAAACACCATATATTTT.

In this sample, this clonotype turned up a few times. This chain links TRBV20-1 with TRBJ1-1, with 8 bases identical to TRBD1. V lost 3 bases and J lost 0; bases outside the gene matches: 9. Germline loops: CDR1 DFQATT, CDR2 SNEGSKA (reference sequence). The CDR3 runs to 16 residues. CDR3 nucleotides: TGCAGTGCTAGCAAGTACAGGGGGACCATGAACACTGAAGCTTTCTTT. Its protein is CSASKYRGTMNTEAFF.

CDR3 nucleotides: TGTGCCAGCTCACCCGACCTTCCTAAGACCCAGTACTTC. Translating gives CASSPDLPKTQYF. This chain links TRBV18 with TRBJ2-5; D unclear. The germline V and J ends were trimmed by 3 bases and 6 bases, with 11 bases remaining between them. Germline CDR1 and CDR2: KGHSH and LQKENI. The CDR3 covers 13 residues.

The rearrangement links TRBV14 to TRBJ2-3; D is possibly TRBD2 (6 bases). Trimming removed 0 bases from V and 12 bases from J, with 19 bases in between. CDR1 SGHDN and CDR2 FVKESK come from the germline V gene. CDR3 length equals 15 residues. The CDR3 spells CASSQELKLASLQYF. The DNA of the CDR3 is TGTGCCAGCAGCCAAGAACTGAAACTAGCAAGTCTACAGTATTTT.

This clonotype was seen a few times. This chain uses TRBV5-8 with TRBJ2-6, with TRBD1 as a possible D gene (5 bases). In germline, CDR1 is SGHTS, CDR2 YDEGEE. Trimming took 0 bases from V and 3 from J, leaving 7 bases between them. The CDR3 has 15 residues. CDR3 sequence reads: CASSLAGIGANVLTF. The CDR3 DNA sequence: TGTGCCAGCAGCTTGGCAGGGATTGGGGCCAACGTCCTGACTTTC.

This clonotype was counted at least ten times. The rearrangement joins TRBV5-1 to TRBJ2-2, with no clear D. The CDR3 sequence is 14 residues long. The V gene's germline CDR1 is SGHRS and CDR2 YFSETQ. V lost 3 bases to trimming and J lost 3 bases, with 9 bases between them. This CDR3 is CASSSIADTGELFF. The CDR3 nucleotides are TGCGCCAGCAGCTCGATCGCCGACACCGGGGAGCTGTTTTTT.